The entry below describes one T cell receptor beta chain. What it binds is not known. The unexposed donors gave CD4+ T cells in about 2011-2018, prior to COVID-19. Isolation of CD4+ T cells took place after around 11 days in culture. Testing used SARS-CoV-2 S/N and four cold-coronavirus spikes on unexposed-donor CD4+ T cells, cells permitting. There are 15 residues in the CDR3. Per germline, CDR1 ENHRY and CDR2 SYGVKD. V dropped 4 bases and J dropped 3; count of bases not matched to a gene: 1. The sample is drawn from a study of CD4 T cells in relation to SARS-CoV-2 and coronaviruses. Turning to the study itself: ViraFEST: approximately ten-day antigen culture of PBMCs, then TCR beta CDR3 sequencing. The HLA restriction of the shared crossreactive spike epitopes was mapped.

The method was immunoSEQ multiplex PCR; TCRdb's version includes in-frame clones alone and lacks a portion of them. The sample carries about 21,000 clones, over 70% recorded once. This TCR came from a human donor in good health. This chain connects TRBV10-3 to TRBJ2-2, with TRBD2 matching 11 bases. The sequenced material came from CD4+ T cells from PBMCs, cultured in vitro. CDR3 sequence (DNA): TGTGCCATCAGTGTGGGACTAGCGGACACCGGGGAGCTGTTTTTT. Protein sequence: CAISVGLADTGELFF.